This is a list of T cell receptor beta chains from one sample in a study of T cell repertoires in cytomegalovirus infection. TCRdb recomputed calls from the reads with MiXCR, one row per CDR3 protein. The table includes just over 450,000 distinct CDR3 sequences, about 44% detected once. For these TCRs, the target antigens are not known. Source: cultured PBMCs, taken from culture after CMV antigen stimulation. The source is a human donor in good health (CMV status not recorded). Some clones in this sample may be carry-over from other donors' samples. CDR3s include the opening cysteine and the closing phenylalanine or tryptophan. The D gene is left open where the match is weak. Only some rows state a clone size, as once, few, many or a class for expanded clones.

D gene	J gene	V gene	clone size	CDR3 DNA	CDR3 protein
TRBD1	TRBJ1-5	TRBV7-9	-	TGTGCCAGCAGCCCGGGACAGGAGGGTCAGCCCCAGCATTTT	CASSPGQEGQPQHF
-	TRBJ1-1	TRBV19	-	TGTGCCAGTAGTATAGGAAAGACAGGATTATGGATGTCGAGAGACGCTGAAGCTTTCTTT	CASSIGKTGLWMSRDAEAFF
TRBD2	TRBJ2-3	TRBV7-2	-	TGTGCCAGCAGCCTGAGGGGTCTAGCGGGAGTAGATACGCAGTATTTT	CASSLRGLAGVDTQYF
TRBD2	TRBJ2-1	TRBV7-2	many	TGTGCCAGCAGCCGGGGGGGGACTAGCGGGAATATGGAGCAGTTCTTC	CASSRGGTSGNMEQFF
-	TRBJ1-3	TRBV5-5	-	TGTGCCAGCAGTCGCGACCCCAACTTCCCAAACACCATATATTTT	CASSRDPNFPNTIYF
-	TRBJ1-1	TRBV6-1	-	TGTGCCAGCCTCAATCTCTATCGAGGGAACACTGAAGCTTTCTTT	CASLNLYRGNTEAFF
TRBD2	TRBJ2-1	TRBV7-2	-	TGTGCCAGCAGCCCTATGACTAGCGGGGACAATGAGCAGTTCTTC	CASSPMTSGDNEQFF
-	TRBJ1-5	TRBV12-3/TRBV12-4	few	TGTGCCAGCAGTCCCTCGCAGGTGCAGCCCCAGCATTTT	CASSPSQVQPQHF
TRBD2	TRBJ2-7	TRBV5-5	few	TGTGCCAGCAGCTTGGGGACTAGCTCGCGGGCCTACGAGCAGTACTTC	CASSLGTSSRAYEQYF
TRBD2	TRBJ2-5	TRBV15	-	TGTGCCACCAGCAGAGAGAGCGGGAGTGGGACCCAGTACTTC	CATSRESGSGTQYF
-	TRBJ2-1	TRBV6-2/TRBV6-3	few	TGTGCCAGCAGTTGGGGGAATGAGCAGTTCTTC	CASSWGNEQFF
TRBD1	TRBJ2-2	TRBV2	-	TGTGCCAGCAGTGTTATCGGGACAGGCAACACCGGGGAGCTGTTTTTT	CASSVIGTGNTGELFF
-	TRBJ2-1	TRBV7-2	-	TGTGCCAGCAGCTTAGTGTTCCAGGGTTGGTTCTTC	CASSLVFQGWFF
-	TRBJ1-3	TRBV20-1	-	TGCAGTGCTAGAGATGGGATCTCTGGAAACACCATATATTTT	CSARDGISGNTIYF
-	TRBJ1-4	TRBV7-2	-	TGTGCCAGCAGCTTATTCGCTAGGGGTGAAAAACTGTTTTTT	CASSLFARGEKLFF
TRBD1	TRBJ2-3	TRBV2	-	TGTGCCAGCGGTGGGGACCAGGGGGAAGATACGCAGTATTTT	CASGGDQGEDTQYF
-	TRBJ1-6	TRBV7-2	few	TGTGCCAGCAGCTCGCTCCGGGTCTCCAATTCACCCCTCCACTTT	CASSSLRVSNSPLHF
-	TRBJ1-3	TRBV7-2	-	TGTGCCAGCAGCTTCCGTTATACTGGAAACACCATATATTTT	CASSFRYTGNTIYF
-	TRBJ2-7	TRBV2	-	TGTGCCAGCAAAGTTAGCGTCGAGCAGTACTTC	CASKVSVEQYF
-	TRBJ1-3	TRBV7-2	few	TGTGCCAGCAGCAGGGGACTCGAAGTGGGAAACACCATATATTTT	CASSRGLEVGNTIYF
-	TRBJ2-1	TRBV7-2	-	TGTGCCAGCAGCCCACGACTAGTAATGAATGAGCAGTTCTTC	CASSPRLVMNEQFF
-	TRBJ1-6	TRBV4-1	-	TGCGCCAGCAGCCAAGAAGTTGGACGGGCTAATTCACCCCTCCACTTT	CASSQEVGRANSPLHF
-	TRBJ2-5	TRBV7-2	few	TGTGCCAGCAGCTTGGGGGCCCAGACCCAGTACTTC	CASSLGAQTQYF
-	TRBJ2-5	TRBV12-3/TRBV12-4	few	TGTGCCAGCAGTTCCACGACAGGAGCCACAGAGGAGACCCAGTACTTC	CASSSTTGATEETQYF
TRBD1	TRBJ2-3	TRBV7-2	many	TGTGCCAGCAGCTTAGTGCCAGGGGGTAGCACAGATACGCAGTATTTT	CASSLVPGGSTDTQYF
-	TRBJ2-7	TRBV5-1	-	TGCGCCAGCAGCTTGGTGTCAGCGAGGGTCTCCTACGAGCAGTACTTC	CASSLVSARVSYEQYF
TRBD2	TRBJ2-7	TRBV6-1	few	TGTGCCAGCAGTTATCAAGCGGGGGCACCCTACGAGCAGTACTTC	CASSYQAGAPYEQYF
-	TRBJ2-3	TRBV7-2	-	TGTGCCAGCAGCTCTCTAGTATCCTCCGATACGCAGTATTTT	CASSSLVSSDTQYF
TRBD2	TRBJ2-7	TRBV7-2	-	TGTGCCAGCAGCTTAGACCAGGGAGGGGAGCAGTACTTC	CASSLDQGGEQYF
-	TRBJ1-2	TRBV7-8	few	TGTGCCAGCAGCTTAGGAAGGGGATGGTCTAACTATGGCTACACCTTC	CASSLGRGWSNYGYTF
-	TRBJ2-7	TRBV20-1	-	TGCAGTGCTAGGTCACCCGGGACCGTATACGAGCAGTACTTC	CSARSPGTVYEQYF
TRBD1	TRBJ2-7	TRBV6-2/TRBV6-3	-	TGTGCCAGCAGTCGACAGGGGTTCGAGCAGTACTTC	CASSRQGFEQYF
TRBD1	TRBJ1-1	TRBV12-3/TRBV12-4	few	TGTGCCAGCAGTTATGGGACAGGGGAATCTGAAGCTTTCTTT	CASSYGTGESEAFF
TRBD2	TRBJ2-3	TRBV7-8	few	TGTGCCAGCAGCTCCAGCCCCGGGACTAGCGGGGGCACAGATACGCAGTATTTT	CASSSSPGTSGGTDTQYF
TRBD2	TRBJ2-3	TRBV5-6	-	TGTGCCAGCAGCTGGACTAGCGAGGGGAGCACAGATACGCAGTATTTT	CASSWTSEGSTDTQYF
-	TRBJ1-1	TRBV7-2	-	TGTGCCAGCAGTGCCGGGAGGGGTTGGGCTGAAGCTTTCTTT	CASSAGRGWAEAFF
-	TRBJ1-1	TRBV7-9	few	TGTGCCAGCAGGGGCAGCCTAGGACAAGTGAGTGAAGCTTTCTTT	CASRGSLGQVSEAFF
-	TRBJ2-1	TRBV11-1	-	TGTGCCAGCAGCCAGGGTAGATTAGACAATGAGCAGTTATTC	CASSQGRLDNEQLF
TRBD2	TRBJ2-2	TRBV7-2	-	TGTGCCAGCAGCCCCCCTGGACTAGCGGGAGGAGGTGGGGAGCTGTTTTTT	CASSPPGLAGGGGELFF
-	TRBJ1-4	TRBV28	-	TGTGCCAGCAGTCCCCGGACAGAAAATGAAAAACTGTTTTTT	CASSPRTENEKLFF
TRBD1	TRBJ2-5	TRBV7-9	-	TGTGCCAGCAGCCAGGGTTTGACAGGGTTGGAGACCCAGTACTTC	CASSQGLTGLETQYF
TRBD2	TRBJ2-3	TRBV11-2	-	TGTGCCAGCAGCTCGAGCGGGGGGGCCTCCGCAGATACGCAGTATTTT	CASSSSGGASADTQYF
TRBD2	TRBJ2-7	TRBV12-3/TRBV12-4	-	TGTGCCAGCAGTTTGGAGGGAGGGCTTGCCTACGAGCAGTACTTC	CASSLEGGLAYEQYF
TRBD1	TRBJ1-2	TRBV12-3/TRBV12-4	-	TGTGCCAGCAGCCCTTCGGGACAGTCGAACTATGGCTACACCTTC	CASSPSGQSNYGYTF
TRBD1	TRBJ1-6	TRBV7-2	-	TGTGCCAGCAGCTCCCAGGGACAGATTAATTCACCCCTCCACTTT	CASSSQGQINSPLHF
-	TRBJ2-7	TRBV6-5	-	TGTGCCAGCAGTTATTCCCAGGGGACCTACGAGCAGTACTTC	CASSYSQGTYEQYF
TRBD2	TRBJ2-7	TRBV20-1	-	TGCAGTGCTAGAGGTGCGGGACTAGCGGTTCTCTACGAGCAGTACTTC	CSARGAGLAVLYEQYF
TRBD2	TRBJ2-7	TRBV7-2	-	TGTGCCAGCAGCTTAGAGGCTAGCGGGCGAACCTACGAGCAGTACTTC	CASSLEASGRTYEQYF
-	TRBJ1-5	TRBV6-6	-	TGTGCCAGCAGTTACGCCCAGACAGAATATAGCAATCAGCCCCAGCATTTT	CASSYAQTEYSNQPQHF
-	TRBJ1-4	TRBV7-9	-	TGTGCCAGCAGCCCAGGGACACCCGGGCTACTAGGAAAACTGTTTTTT	CASSPGTPGLLGKLFF
-	TRBJ2-2	TRBV5-3	-	TGTGCCAGCAGCCGGGGGGCTAGCCACACCGGGGAGCTGTTTTTT	CASSRGASHTGELFF
-	TRBJ2-4	TRBV20-1	once	TGCAGTGCTCCGGTGGGGTACATTCAGTACTTC	CSAPVGYIQYF
-	TRBJ2-3	TRBV6-6	few	TGTGCCAGCAGGTTACGAGATACGCAGTATTTT	CASRLRDTQYF
-	TRBJ1-6	TRBV20-1	-	TGCAGTGTATACAGAGCTAATTCACCCCTCCACTTT	CSVYRANSPLHF